Listed below are T cell receptor beta chains from one sample, sequenced in a study of shared clonotypes between healthy human individuals. TCRdb's table, derived via immunoSEQ multiplex PCR, lists solely in-frame clones and lacks some. The sample records around 2,000,000 clones, about 93% being singletons. Sequenced material: naive CD8+ T cells from PBMCs. Every receptor here comes from a young man in good health. Some clones in this sample may be carry-over from other donors' samples. CDR3s include the opening cysteine and the closing phenylalanine or tryptophan. D genes are given only for firm matches. Not all rows give a size; the values are once, few, many and, for expanded clones, a class.

cdr3_length: 15
d_call: TRBD2
clone_size: -
v_call: TRBV13
j_call: TRBJ2-7
cdr3_nt: TGTGCCAGCAGCCGCGAGCGGGAGGGGGTCTACGAGCAGTACTTC
cdr3_aa: CASSREREGVYEQYF

cdr3_length: 17
d_call: -
clone_size: once
v_call: TRBV14
j_call: TRBJ1-1
cdr3_nt: TGTGCCAGCAGCCAAGGGCTGACCGGTTATGTGAACACTGAAGCTTTCTTT
cdr3_aa: CASSQGLTGYVNTEAFF

cdr3_length: 12
d_call: -
clone_size: -
v_call: TRBV5-1
j_call: TRBJ2-1
cdr3_nt: TGCGCCAGCATGACGCATCTTAATGAGCAGTTCTTC
cdr3_aa: CASMTHLNEQFF

cdr3_length: 13
d_call: -
clone_size: once
v_call: TRBV5-4
j_call: TRBJ2-7
cdr3_nt: TGTGCCAGCGGTTATGTCACCTCCTACGAGCAGTACTTC
cdr3_aa: CASGYVTSYEQYF

cdr3_length: 14
d_call: -
clone_size: -
v_call: TRBV4-1
j_call: TRBJ1-1
cdr3_nt: TGCGCCAGCAGCCAATACAGACTCGGGACTGAAGCTTTCTTT
cdr3_aa: CASSQYRLGTEAFF

cdr3_length: 14
d_call: -
clone_size: -
v_call: TRBV27
j_call: TRBJ2-2
cdr3_nt: TGTGCCAGCAGTACAGACCGTTACACCGGGGAGCTGTTTTTT
cdr3_aa: CASSTDRYTGELFF

cdr3_length: 15
d_call: -
clone_size: -
v_call: TRBV7-9
j_call: TRBJ2-2
cdr3_nt: TGTGCCAGCAGCCCAGGGTTGTGGGACACCGGGGAGCTGTTTTTT
cdr3_aa: CASSPGLWDTGELFF

cdr3_length: 14
d_call: -
clone_size: -
v_call: TRBV7-9
j_call: TRBJ1-5
cdr3_nt: TGTGCCAGCGCCTTCGGAGGGGGCAATCAGCCCCAGCATTTT
cdr3_aa: CASAFGGGNQPQHF

cdr3_length: 17
d_call: -
clone_size: -
v_call: TRBV4-1
j_call: TRBJ1-5
cdr3_nt: TGCGCCAGCAGCCAATTCGGGACACCGTATAGCAATCAGCCCCAGCATTTT
cdr3_aa: CASSQFGTPYSNQPQHF

cdr3_length: 15
d_call: -
clone_size: -
v_call: TRBV28
j_call: TRBJ1-2
cdr3_nt: TGTGCCAGCAGTTTAGGAGAGGGTACGACCTATGGCTACACCTTC
cdr3_aa: CASSLGEGTTYGYTF

cdr3_length: 14
d_call: TRBD1
clone_size: -
v_call: TRBV5-6
j_call: TRBJ2-7
cdr3_nt: TGTGCCAGCAGCCTCCGGGACAGGGTGTACGAGCAGTACTTC
cdr3_aa: CASSLRDRVYEQYF

cdr3_length: 14
d_call: TRBD2
clone_size: -
v_call: TRBV15
j_call: TRBJ2-7
cdr3_nt: TGTGCCACCCTTAGCGGGAGAGTGGTGAGCGAGCAGTACTTC
cdr3_aa: CATLSGRVVSEQYF

cdr3_length: 14
d_call: -
clone_size: -
v_call: TRBV28
j_call: TRBJ2-5
cdr3_nt: TGTGCCAGCGCCCTCGCCGGGGAAAAAGAGACCCAGTACTTC
cdr3_aa: CASALAGEKETQYF

cdr3_length: 11
d_call: -
clone_size: -
v_call: TRBV5-8
j_call: TRBJ2-7
cdr3_nt: TGTGCCAGCAGCAGATCCTACGAGCAGTACTTC
cdr3_aa: CASSRSYEQYF

cdr3_length: 16
d_call: -
clone_size: -
v_call: TRBV7-6
j_call: TRBJ2-7
cdr3_nt: TGTGCCAGCAGCCAAGTCCCCCGGGCGCCCTCCTACGAGCAGTACTTC
cdr3_aa: CASSQVPRAPSYEQYF

cdr3_length: 15
d_call: -
clone_size: -
v_call: TRBV27
j_call: TRBJ2-7
cdr3_nt: TGTGCCAGCAGTTTATCGGGGGGAGCGGGCTACGAGCAGTACTTC
cdr3_aa: CASSLSGGAGYEQYF

cdr3_length: 15
d_call: TRBD1
clone_size: -
v_call: TRBV5-6
j_call: TRBJ1-5
cdr3_nt: TGTGCCAGCAGCCCCAGGGGGGGCTCAGGTTGGCCCCAGCATTTT
cdr3_aa: CASSPRGGSGWPQHF

cdr3_length: 15
d_call: TRBD1
clone_size: -
v_call: TRBV10-3
j_call: TRBJ1-2
cdr3_nt: TGTGCCATCAGTGACCAAGAGACAGGGACCTATGGCTACACCTTC
cdr3_aa: CAISDQETGTYGYTF

cdr3_length: 15
d_call: -
clone_size: once
v_call: TRBV28
j_call: TRBJ2-7
cdr3_nt: TGTGCCAGCAGTTTATTCTTCCAGGGAAACGACGAGCAGTACTTC
cdr3_aa: CASSLFFQGNDEQYF

cdr3_length: 19
d_call: TRBD2
clone_size: -
v_call: TRBV7-9
j_call: TRBJ2-1
cdr3_nt: TGTGCCAGCAGCCCCCGACCGGGACTAGCGGGAGTCTCCTACAATGAGCAGTTCTTC
cdr3_aa: CASSPRPGLAGVSYNEQFF

cdr3_length: 14
d_call: -
clone_size: -
v_call: TRBV19
j_call: TRBJ2-7
cdr3_nt: TGTGCCAGTAGTTCGAGGGAGTCGACCTACGAGCAGTACTTC
cdr3_aa: CASSSRESTYEQYF

cdr3_length: 16
d_call: TRBD2
clone_size: -
v_call: TRBV7-2
j_call: TRBJ2-1
cdr3_nt: TGTGCCAGCAGCCCCAGAAGGCTAGCGGTTGGCAATGAGCAGTTCTTC
cdr3_aa: CASSPRRLAVGNEQFF